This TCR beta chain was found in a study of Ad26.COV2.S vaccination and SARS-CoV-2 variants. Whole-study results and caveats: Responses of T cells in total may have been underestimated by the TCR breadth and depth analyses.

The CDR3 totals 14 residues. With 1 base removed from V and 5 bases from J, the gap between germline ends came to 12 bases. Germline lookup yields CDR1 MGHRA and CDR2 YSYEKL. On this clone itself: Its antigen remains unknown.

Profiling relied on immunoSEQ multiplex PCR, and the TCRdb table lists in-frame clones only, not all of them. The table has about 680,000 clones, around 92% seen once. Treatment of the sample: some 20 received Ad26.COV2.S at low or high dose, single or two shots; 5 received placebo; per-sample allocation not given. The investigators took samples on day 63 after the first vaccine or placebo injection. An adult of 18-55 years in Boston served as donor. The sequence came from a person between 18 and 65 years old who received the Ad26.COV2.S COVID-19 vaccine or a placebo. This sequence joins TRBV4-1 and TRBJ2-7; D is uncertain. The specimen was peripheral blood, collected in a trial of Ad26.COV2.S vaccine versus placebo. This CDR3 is CASSQVNSPHEQYF. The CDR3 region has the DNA TGCGCCAGCAGCCAAGTAAACTCTCCCCACGAGCAGTACTTC.